This T cell receptor (beta chain) emerged from a study of T cells after yellow fever vaccination. Synthesis of TCR cDNA relied on 5'RACE template switching, which attached a universal primer site and UMIs. TCRdb passed the 5' RACE reads through MiXCR, listing each CDR3 protein once. The table includes 300,000 to 450,000 distinct CDR3 sequences, approximately 8% detected once. Germline CDR1 and CDR2: SGHRS and YFSETQ. The CDR3 loop spans 17 amino acids. V shed 1 base and J shed 1 base, with 17 bases lying between them. The material was PBMCs, obtained about 41 days after the first yellow fever vaccination. The genes are TRBV5-1 and TRBJ1-1; D may be TRBD1 (5 bases). The TCR was taken from a man aged 18 to 35 who received the YFV17D yellow fever vaccine. The CDR3 coding sequence is TGCGCCAGCAGCTTGTCAACCGGGGGGTGGAGGAACACTGAAGCTTTCTTT. This gives the protein CASSLSTGGWRNTEAFF. The variable domain in full, completed from reference TRBV5-1 and TRBJ1-1, reads KAGVTQTPRYLIKTRGQQVTLSCSPISGHRSVSWYQQTPGQGLQFLFEYFSETQRNKGNFPGRFSGRQFSNSRSEMNVSTLELGDSALYLCASSLSTGGWRNTEAFFGQGTRLTVV.